Sequencing of this TCR beta chain was carried out in a study of blood T cell repertoires in COVID-19 (TCRdb year 2020). Notes on the research overall: Samples covering the acute and convalescent phases of COVID-19 were provided by collaborators in the United States, Italy and Spain. Nearly every sample came with metadata listing a de-identified subject ID, COVID-19 status, age in years and sex. The repertoires were released in a freely available public database meant as a resource for research on the immune response to SARS-CoV-2. Deeply sampled blood TCRbeta repertoires from subjects exposed to, actively infected with, or recovered from COVID-19 were included in the dataset. Samples came from the ongoing ImmuneRACE study (first 160 participants) plus 1,254 subjects from 6 global collaborators. The prospective study material was composed of cDNA or gDNA derived from T cells, B-cell-depleted T cells, or PBMCs. HLA class I and class II types, where available, came from metadata supplied by the sample provider rather than from assay-based typing.

V and J lose 8 bases and 4 bases, and a span of 14 bases separates them. CDR1 and CDR2, per the germline V gene (reference sequence), are MNHNY and SVGAGI. Taken from cysteine to phenylalanine, the CDR3 has 14 residues. Kept here is only the CDR3 DNA, which spans 42 bases and is read in frame from base 1. A remark on this clone: It lacks a known antigen. The record has no base qualities; no much larger clone is one base away.

What the study reported, not specific to this receptor: Clinical and demographic metadata were provided uncurated, with the amount varying by source and participant.

The immunoSEQ Assay, a bias-controlled multiplex PCR, was used to amplify TCRbeta CDR3 regions from genomic DNA. The paper's data handling went like this. Nucleated cell counts per sample were estimated from amplification of reference gene primers within the assay. To quantify the absolute abundance of each unique TCRbeta CDR3 rearrangement, sequence reads were collapsed and filtered. For each sample, productive Simpson clonality was calculated by taking the square root of Simpson's diversity index across productive rearrangements. Entries here come from immuneACCESS through TCRdb and include only in-frame sequences with V and J called. Some clones fail to appear in such tables; in the studies checked, an unresolved V gene covers under half of the shortfall, and the cause of the remainder is unknown. That table gives V, J and clone size, and the DNA gave D and trimming. For this sample the table gives around 56,000 clones, of which 80% were detected only once. The ten largest clones add up to 6.5% to 7.5% of the sample.

Collaborating institutions collected whole blood in K2EDTA tubes following their own protocols. Collaborator samples were shipped for TCRbeta analysis as frozen whole blood, isolated PBMCs, or DNA extracted from either sample type. Sequenced: peripheral blood. The rearrangement combines TRBV6-6 with TRBJ2-2; TRBD1 is a possible D gene, resting on 6 matching bases. This receptor was obtained from a man in his sixties with acute or convalescent COVID-19. The sequenced DNA: TGTGCCAGCGCGAGGATACAGGGCACCGGGGAGCTGTTTTTT. Its product reads: CASARIQGTGELFF.